This T cell receptor beta chain was profiled in a study of CD8 T cells in ankylosing spondylitis. Germline-derived CDR1 and CDR2 are LGHDT and YNNKEL (reference sequence). V was clipped by 4 bases and J by 3 bases, with 12 bases between them. The CDR3 spans 15 residues. About this clonotype: As yet, its antigen is unknown.

Study-level findings and limits: Disease-linked clones were reportedly significantly enriched in matched ankylosing spondylitis synovial fluid. Typical of ankylosing spondylitis blood, it appeared, was a TCR beta motif of under 10 highly homologous variants. Peripheral blood samples showed relatively rare disease-linked clones, and these clones were CD8+. In synovial fluid and blood from reactive arthritis, some motif variants were previously reported.

Scientists made TCR beta libraries using quantitative 5'-RACE with molecular barcodes. TCRdb recomputed calls from the 5' RACE reads with MiXCR, one row per CDR3 protein. The repertoire holds around 890,000 distinct CDR3 sequences, with approximately 10% as singletons. The source material was blood, either unsorted or a sorted T cell fraction (not recorded which). V usage is TRBV3-1 and J usage is TRBJ2-2; D is unclear. The TCR comes from a male donor with ankylosing spondylitis. The chain's CDR3 is CASSRHVGDTGELFF. The CDR3 region has the DNA TGTGCCAGCAGCCGCCACGTTGGAGACACCGGGGAGCTGTTTTTT.